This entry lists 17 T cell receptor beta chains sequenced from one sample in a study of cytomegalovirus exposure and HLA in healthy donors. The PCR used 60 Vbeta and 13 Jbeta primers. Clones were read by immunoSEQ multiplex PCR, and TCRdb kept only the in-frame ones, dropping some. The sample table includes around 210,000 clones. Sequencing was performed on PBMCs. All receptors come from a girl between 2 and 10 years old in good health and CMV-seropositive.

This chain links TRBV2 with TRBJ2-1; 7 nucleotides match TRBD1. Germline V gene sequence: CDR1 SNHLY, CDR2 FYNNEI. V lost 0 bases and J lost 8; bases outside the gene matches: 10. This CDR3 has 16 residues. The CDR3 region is CASSEASARDSDEQFF. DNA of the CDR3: TGTGCCAGCAGTGAAGCGTCAGCCCGGGACAGCGATGAGCAGTTCTTC.

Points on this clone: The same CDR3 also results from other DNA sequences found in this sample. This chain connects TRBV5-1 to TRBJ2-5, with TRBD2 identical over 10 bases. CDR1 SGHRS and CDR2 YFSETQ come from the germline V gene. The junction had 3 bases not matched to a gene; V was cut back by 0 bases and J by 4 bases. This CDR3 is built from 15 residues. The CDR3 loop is CASSLVPSGRETQYF. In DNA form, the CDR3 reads TGCGCCAGCAGCTTGGTGCCTAGCGGGAGAGAGACCCAGTACTTC.

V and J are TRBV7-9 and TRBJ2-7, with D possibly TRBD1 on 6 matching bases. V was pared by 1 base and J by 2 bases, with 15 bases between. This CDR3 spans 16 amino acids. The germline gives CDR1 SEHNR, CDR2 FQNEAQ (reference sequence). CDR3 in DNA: TGTGCCAGCAGCTTAGGGGGGCTAGACCTTACCTACGAGCAGTACTTC. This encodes CASSLGGLDLTYEQYF.

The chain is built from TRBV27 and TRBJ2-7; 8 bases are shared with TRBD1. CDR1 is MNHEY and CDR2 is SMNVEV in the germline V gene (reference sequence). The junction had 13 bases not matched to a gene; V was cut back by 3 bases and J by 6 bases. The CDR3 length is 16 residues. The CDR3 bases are TGTGCCAGCAGTTTTTGGGCAGGGGGCCTTGGTGGCGAGCAGTACTTC. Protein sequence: CASSFWAGGLGGEQYF.

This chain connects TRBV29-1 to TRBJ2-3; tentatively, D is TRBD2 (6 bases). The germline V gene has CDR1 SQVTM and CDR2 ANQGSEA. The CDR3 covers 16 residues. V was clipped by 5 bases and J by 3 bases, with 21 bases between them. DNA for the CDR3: TGCAGCGTTCAGTTCGACCGGAGGGGAAGAACAGATACGCAGTATTTT. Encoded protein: CSVQFDRRGRTDTQYF.

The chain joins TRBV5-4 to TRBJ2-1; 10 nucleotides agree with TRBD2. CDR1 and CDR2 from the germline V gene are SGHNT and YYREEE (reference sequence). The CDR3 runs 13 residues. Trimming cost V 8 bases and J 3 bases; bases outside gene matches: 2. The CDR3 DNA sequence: TGTGCCAGTACTAGCGGGATCTACAATGAGCAGTTCTTC. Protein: CASTSGIYNEQFF.

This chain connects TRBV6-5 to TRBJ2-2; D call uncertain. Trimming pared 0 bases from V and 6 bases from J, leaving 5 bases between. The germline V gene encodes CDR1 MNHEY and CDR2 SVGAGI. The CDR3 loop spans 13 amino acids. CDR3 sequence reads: CASSYSRSGELFF. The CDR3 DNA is TGTGCCAGCAGTTACTCGCGTTCCGGGGAGCTGTTTTTT.

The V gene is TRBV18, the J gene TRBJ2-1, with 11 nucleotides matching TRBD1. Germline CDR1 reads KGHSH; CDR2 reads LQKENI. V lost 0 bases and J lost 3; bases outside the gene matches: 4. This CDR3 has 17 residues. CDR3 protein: CASSPPGQGVLYNEQFF. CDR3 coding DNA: TGTGCCAGCTCACCACCGGGACAGGGGGTGCTCTACAATGAGCAGTTCTTC. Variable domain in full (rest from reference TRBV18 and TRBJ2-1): NAGVMQNPRHLVRRRGQEARLRCSPMKGHSHVYWYRQLPEEGLKFMVYLQKENIIDESGMPKERFSAEFPKEGPSILRIQQVVRGDSAAYFCASSPPGQGVLYNEQFFGPGTRLTVL.

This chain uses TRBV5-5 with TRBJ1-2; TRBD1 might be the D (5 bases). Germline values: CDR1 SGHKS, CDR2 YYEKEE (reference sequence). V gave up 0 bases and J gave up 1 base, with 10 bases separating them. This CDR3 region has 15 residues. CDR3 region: CASSLGQLFNYGYTF. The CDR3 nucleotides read TGTGCCAGCAGCTTGGGACAGCTCTTTAACTATGGCTACACCTTC.

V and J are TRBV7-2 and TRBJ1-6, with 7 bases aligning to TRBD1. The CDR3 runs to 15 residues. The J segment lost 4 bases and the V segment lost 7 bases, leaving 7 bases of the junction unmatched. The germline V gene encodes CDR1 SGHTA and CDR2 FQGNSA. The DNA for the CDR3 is TGTGCCAGCACCGTACAGGGGAATTATAATTCACCCCTCCACTTT. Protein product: CASTVQGNYNSPLHF.

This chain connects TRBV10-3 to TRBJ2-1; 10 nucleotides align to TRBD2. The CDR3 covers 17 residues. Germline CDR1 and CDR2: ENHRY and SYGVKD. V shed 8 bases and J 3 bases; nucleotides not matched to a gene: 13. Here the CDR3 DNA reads TGTGCCATCGGTGCCCCAGGTCTAGCGGGAGACTACAATGAGCAGTTCTTC. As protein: CAIGAPGLAGDYNEQFF.

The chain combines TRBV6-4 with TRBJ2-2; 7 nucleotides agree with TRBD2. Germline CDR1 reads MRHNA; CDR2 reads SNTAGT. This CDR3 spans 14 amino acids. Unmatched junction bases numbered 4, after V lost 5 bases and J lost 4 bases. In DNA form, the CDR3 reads TGTGCCAGCAGTCCTAGCGGAAGCACCGGGGAGCTGTTTTTT. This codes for CASSPSGSTGELFF.

The CDR3, as DNA: TGTGCCAGCAAACAGGGGCCTTCCTACGAGCAGTACTTC. It specifies CASKQGPSYEQYF. The rearrangement links TRBV2 to TRBJ2-7; 7 bases agree with TRBD1. With 7 bases clipped from V and 1 base from J, the junction kept 4 bases outside the gene matches. Germline CDR1 and CDR2: SNHLY and FYNNEI. The CDR3 is 13 residues long.

The CDR3 DNA reads TGTGCCAGCTCACCAGCGGGACGGCTTAATGAAAAACTGTTTTTT. Translation: CASSPAGRLNEKLFF. The chain links TRBV18 to TRBJ1-4, with D perhaps TRBD1 (5 bases). CDR3 length: 15 amino acids. Germline-derived CDR1 and CDR2 are KGHSH and LQKENI. Between the trimmed V and J ends, which lost 2 bases and 4 bases, there was a span of 11 bases.

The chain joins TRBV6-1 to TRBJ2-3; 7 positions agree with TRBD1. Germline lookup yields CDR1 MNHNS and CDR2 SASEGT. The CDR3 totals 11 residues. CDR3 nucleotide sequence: TGTGCAGGGGGCGTCACAGATACGCAGTATTTT. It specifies CAGGVTDTQYF.

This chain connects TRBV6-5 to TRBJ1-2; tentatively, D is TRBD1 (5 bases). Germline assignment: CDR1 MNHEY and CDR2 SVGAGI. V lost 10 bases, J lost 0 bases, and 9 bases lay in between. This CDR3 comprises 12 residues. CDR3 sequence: CATETANYGYTF. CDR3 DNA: TGTGCCACCGAGACAGCTAACTATGGCTACACCTTC.

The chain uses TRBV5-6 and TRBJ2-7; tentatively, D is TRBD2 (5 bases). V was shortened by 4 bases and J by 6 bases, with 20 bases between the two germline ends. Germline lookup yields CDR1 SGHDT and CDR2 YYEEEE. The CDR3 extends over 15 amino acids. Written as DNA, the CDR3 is TGTGCCAGCAGCCTAGGGTCGCGCGTTGCGGGCGAGCAGTACTTC. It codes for CASSLGSRVAGEQYF. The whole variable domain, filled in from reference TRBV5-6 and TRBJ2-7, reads DAGVTQSPTHLIKTRGQQVTLRCSPKSGHDTVSWYQQALGQGPQFIFQYYEEEERQRGNFPDRFSGHQFPNYSSELNVNALLLGDSALYLCASSLGSRVAGEQYFGPGTRLTVT.